The 19 T cell receptor beta chains presented below share a single source sample, sequenced in a study of blood T cells in healthy people across ages. The second PCR ran roughly 6 to 12 cycles with a sample-barcoded 5' primer and J-beta primers. One entry per CDR3 protein, called by TCRdb with MiXCR from the 5' RACE reads. The repertoire holds approximately 880,000 distinct CDR3 sequences, roughly 50% seen once, with 13% in the top ten. Material for sequencing was blood. These receptors were collected from a man aged 25 to 45 in good health.

The chain recombines TRBV20-1 with TRBJ2-5; D gene uncertain. The V gene's germline CDR1 is DFQATT and CDR2 SNEGSKA (reference sequence). The V and J ends lost 0 bases and 11 bases respectively, with 16 bases between them. This CDR3 spans 13 amino acids. This CDR3 is CSARDTTPNEQYF. In DNA form, the CDR3 reads TGCAGTGCTAGAGATACCACCCCCAATGAGCAGTACTTC.

The V gene is TRBV27, the J gene TRBJ2-7; 8 bases agree with TRBD1. There are 14 residues in the CDR3. Germline CDR1 and CDR2: MNHEY and SMNVEV (reference sequence). The ends lost 5 bases at V and 4 bases at J; junction bases unmatched: 7. CDR3 loop: CASSVTGGTYEQYF. CDR3 DNA: TGTGCCAGCAGTGTCACAGGGGGAACTTACGAGCAGTACTTC.

The chain employs TRBV7-2 and TRBJ2-5; 7 bases line up with TRBD1. CDR1 and CDR2 from the germline V gene are SGHTA and FQGNSA. The V segment lost 8 bases and the J segment 1 base; nucleotides outside the gene matches: 10. This CDR3 is 15 amino acids long. CDR3 in amino acids: CASGVTWDSQETQYF. Written as DNA, the CDR3 is TGTGCCAGCGGCGTGACGTGGGACAGCCAAGAGACCCAGTACTTC.

Concerning this clonotype itself: A junction boundary mismatches the germline segment, possibly from a read error. V gene TRBV3-1 combines with J gene TRBJ1-1; 7 nucleotides agree with TRBD1. CDR1 is LGHDT and CDR2 is YNNKEL in the germline V gene (reference sequence). The CDR3 totals 14 residues. Here the CDR3 DNA reads TGTACCAGCACCCGAACGACAGGGAACTCTGAAGCTTTCTTT. It is translated as CTSTRTTGNSEAFF.

The gene calls are TRBV20-1 and TRBJ2-7; weak D call: TRBD2 (6 bases). This CDR3 has 14 amino acids. V was cut by 6 bases and J by 1 base, with 16 bases left in between. In germline, CDR1 is DFQATT, CDR2 SNEGSKA (reference sequence). CDR3 residues: CSAAQAGSSYEQYF. The CDR3 nucleotides are TGCAGTGCGGCGCAGGCGGGGTCGTCCTACGAGCAGTACTTC.

This clonotype was seen a few times. V and J are TRBV6-5 and TRBJ2-4; D is tentatively TRBD1 or TRBD2 (5 bases each). Germline-derived CDR1 and CDR2 are MNHEY and SVGAGI. The CDR3 sequence is 13 residues long. Trimming took 6 bases from V and 5 from J, leaving 11 bases between them. This CDR3 reads CASSRDPQNIQYF. Written as DNA, the CDR3 is TGTGCCAGCAGCCGGGACCCTCAAAACATTCAGTACTTC.

The chain uses TRBV6-2 or TRBV6-3 and TRBJ1-2; D is unclear. Trimming cost V 6 bases and J 3 bases, with 20 bases left between them. The CDR3 sequence is 16 residues long. The germline CDR1 and CDR2 sequences are MNHEY and SVGEGT. CDR3 nucleotide sequence: TGTGCCAGCAGACTTCGAGCTTATGGGGTTGACTATGGCTACACCTTC. This translates into CASRLRAYGVDYGYTF.

This clonotype was observed a few times. CDR3 in amino acids: CSVEDGGSPRSYNEQFF. The CDR3 DNA reads TGCAGCGTTGAAGATGGGGGCAGTCCCCGCTCCTACAATGAGCAGTTCTTC. This chain uses TRBV29-1 with TRBJ2-1; TRBD1 might be the D (6 bases). The germline CDR1 and CDR2 sequences are SQVTM and ANQGSEA. The CDR3 is 17 amino acids. V was trimmed by 0 bases and J by 0 bases, leaving 15 bases between them.

The CDR3 reads CATGQGGTDTQYF. DNA of the CDR3: TGTGCCACCGGACAGGGGGGCACAGATACGCAGTATTTT. The V and J genes are TRBV24-1 and TRBJ2-3; 10 bases line up with TRBD1. J gave up 1 base and V 9 bases, and 0 bases lay outside the gene matches. CDR3 length: 13 amino acids. The germline V gene has CDR1 KGHDR and CDR2 SFDVKD.

The chain is built from TRBV7-6 and TRBJ2-4; possible D gene TRBD2, 5 bases. The end of the DNA fits TRBJ2-7 better, so the J call may be wrong. The CDR3 has 16 residues. The germline V gene encodes CDR1 SGHVS and CDR2 FNYEAQ. DNA of the CDR3: TGTGCCAGCAGCCAAACTTCGATGCAGTGGGAGAGCGAGCAGTACTTC. Its translation is CASSQTSMQWESEQYF.

The chain recombines TRBV6-1 with TRBJ2-5, with no clear D. CDR1 and CDR2 (germline): MNHNS, SASEGT. Trimming left V 4 bases short and J 6 bases short, with 6 bases between. This CDR3 has 11 amino acids. The CDR3 DNA is TGTGCCAGCAGTGTTGCGAAGACCCAGTACTTC. It codes for CASSVAKTQYF.

This clonotype was found a few times. The chain uses TRBV7-2 and TRBJ2-2; D gene uncertain. The ends were cut back, 6 bases at V and 3 bases at J, with 11 bases in the middle. In germline, CDR1 is SGHTA, CDR2 FQGNSA. The CDR3 contains 14 residues. Written as DNA, the CDR3 is TGTGCCAGCAGTTCGAAACCCCACACCGGGGAGCTGTTTTTT. This encodes CASSSKPHTGELFF.

V is TRBV18 and J is TRBJ2-1, with 7 bases matching TRBD1. The J call may be faulty, since TRBJ2-7 better matches the DNA end. CDR3 length: 15 residues. The germline V gene has CDR1 KGHSH and CDR2 LQKENI. The chain's CDR3 is CASSQDRPPYNEQYF. The CDR3 bases are TGTGCCAGCTCCCAGGACAGGCCCCCATACAATGAGCAGTACTTC.

Of note for this clonotype: The junction departs from germline at one end; a sequencing error may be responsible. The rearrangement links TRBV14 to TRBJ2-5; 7 nucleotides line up with TRBD1. The J call could be wrong; TRBJ2-7 is a better fit for the DNA end. The germline V gene has CDR1 SGHDN and CDR2 FVKESK. This CDR3 has 15 residues. CDR3 sequence: CASSQAQGSAYEQYF. The DNA of the CDR3 is TGTGCCAGTAGCCAAGCACAGGGGAGCGCCTACGAGCAGTACTTC.

This chain joins TRBV6-1 and TRBJ1-1; no reliable D call. This CDR3 comprises 11 residues. With 8 bases removed from V and 4 bases from J, the gap between germline ends came to 8 bases. The germline CDR1 and CDR2 sequences are MNHNS and SASEGT. CDR3 nucleotide sequence: TGTGCCAGCGACCGGGGCACTGAAGCTTTCTTT. It encodes CASDRGTEAFF.

This clonotype was seen a handful of times. The junction shows a germline mismatch at one end, possibly a read error. The chain couples TRBV7-2 to TRBJ2-1; 9 nucleotides match TRBD1. This CDR3 has 15 amino acids. Germline-derived CDR1 and CDR2 are SGHTA and FQGNSA. This chain's CDR3 is CAGSLDRGYYNEQFF. CDR3 in DNA: TGTGCCGGCAGCCTGGACAGGGGTTACTACAATGAGCAGTTCTTC.

This clonotype was seen more than once but under ten times. CDR3 bases: TGTGCCAGCAGTAACCCCTCCCTTTGGGCAGGGGCGGACTATGGCTACACCTTC. It is translated as CASSNPSLWAGADYGYTF. The chain couples TRBV28 to TRBJ1-2; a weak D match, TRBD1 (6 bases). Germline V gene sequence: CDR1 MDHEN, CDR2 SYDVKM. V gave up 5 bases and J gave up 3 bases, with 25 bases separating them. This CDR3 region has 18 residues.

This clonotype was counted at least ten times. The chain is built from TRBV10-3 and TRBJ2-3; no clear D. This CDR3 has 13 residues. V shed 2 bases and J shed 2 bases, with 5 bases lying between them. Germline V gene data show CDR1 as ENHRY and CDR2 as SYGVKD. The CDR3 nucleotides are TGTGCCATCAGTGAGCACCTCACAGATACGCAGTATTTT. Residues: CAISEHLTDTQYF.

The rearrangement uses TRBV6-1 and TRBJ2-5; a weak D match, TRBD1 (5 bases). V gave up 4 bases and J gave up 5 bases, with 11 bases separating them. Germline CDR1 reads MNHNS; CDR2 reads SASEGT. The CDR3 runs to 13 residues. The CDR3 loop reads CASSGTMAETQYF. CDR3 nucleotide sequence: TGTGCCAGCAGTGGGACAATGGCGGAGACCCAGTACTTC.